This TCR beta chain emerged from a study of graft-versus-host responses after intestinal transplantation. Assay: immunoSEQ multiplex PCR; the TCRdb copy retains only in-frame clones and omits some. The sample lists more than 30,000 clones; roughly 87% were seen once. Graft-derived tissue was subjected to processing to liberate intraepithelial and lamina propria lymphocytes. The sequencing used ileum tissue, collected about 200 days after intestinal transplant. This TCR was recovered from a human patient who received an intestinal transplant, so some T cells may come from the graft donor.

The CDR3 DNA is TGTGCCAGCAGTGTTAGCACAGATACGCAGTATTTT. This codes for CASSVSTDTQYF. V usage is TRBV2 and J usage is TRBJ2-3, with D hard to call. Trimming removed 4 bases from V and 0 bases from J, with 2 bases in between. The CDR3 is 12 residues long. Germline V gene data show CDR1 as SNHLY and CDR2 as FYNNEI.